Listed here are 9 T cell receptor beta chains from one sample, sequenced in a study of blood T cell repertoires in COVID-19. Clones were read by immunoSEQ multiplex PCR, and TCRdb kept only the in-frame ones, dropping some. The table lists a few hundred thousand clones, more than 70% of them singletons. Source material: PBMCs or T cells enriched from blood (not recorded which). These receptors were obtained from a woman between 40 and 50 years old with acute COVID-19.

The chain recombines TRBV7-8 with TRBJ2-7; 7 positions agree with TRBD1. The length of the CDR3 is 12 residues. V dropped 5 bases and J dropped 5; count of bases not matched to a gene: 3. CDR1 and CDR2 from the germline V gene are SGHVS and FQNEAQ. CDR3 in amino acids: CASSQDRDEQYF. As DNA, the CDR3 is TGTGCCAGCAGCCAAGACAGGGACGAGCAGTACTTC.

J is TRBJ2-7 and V is TRBV19; 10 positions match TRBD1. The V and J ends lost 5 bases and 6 bases, in that order; junction bases with no gene match: 10. The CDR3 has 15 residues. Per germline, CDR1 LNHDA and CDR2 SQIVND (reference sequence). The CDR3 loop is CASSSSGQGLGEQYF. The CDR3 DNA reads as TGTGCCAGTAGTTCCTCGGGACAGGGGCTGGGCGAGCAGTACTTC.

On this clone: One junction end disagrees with the germline gene, perhaps due to a read error. The rearrangement links TRBV7-7 to TRBJ1-3; 8 positions agree with TRBD1. This CDR3 is 17 amino acids long. In germline, CDR1 is SSHAT, CDR2 FNYEAQ (reference sequence). The CDR3 bases are TGTGCTAGCAGCCCTACTAACCCGGACAGGGCTGGAAACACCATATATTTT. Its translation is CASSPTNPDRAGNTIYF.

The V gene is TRBV19, the J gene TRBJ1-4; D unresolved. This CDR3 comprises 14 residues. Looked up from germline, CDR1 is LNHDA and CDR2 is SQIVND (reference sequence). Trimming left V 5 bases short and J 7 bases short, with 14 bases between. In nucleotides, the CDR3 is TGTGCCAGTAGTTGGACCGTCGAGGGTGAAAAACTGTTTTTT. Its translation is CASSWTVEGEKLFF.

The V gene is TRBV18, the J gene TRBJ2-1, with TRBD2 identical over 12 bases. J lost 10 bases, V lost 5 bases, and 9 bases had no gene match. CDR1 is KGHSH and CDR2 is LQKENI in the germline V gene. The CDR3 sequence is 15 residues long. CDR3 region: CASSSLAGGDGEQFF. As DNA, the CDR3 is TGTGCCAGCTCATCACTAGCGGGGGGTGACGGCGAGCAGTTCTTC.

The rearrangement links TRBV30 to TRBJ1-2; TRBD1 aligns across 8 bases. In germline, CDR1 is GTSNPN, CDR2 SVGIG (reference sequence). This CDR3 has 13 residues. Unmatched junction bases numbered 3, after V lost 5 bases and J lost 1 base. The CDR3 loop reads CAWATGDNYGYTF. In nucleotides, the CDR3 is TGTGCCTGGGCGACAGGGGATAACTATGGCTACACCTTC.

The V call is TRBV16, the J call TRBJ1-4; D is undetermined. The CDR3 covers 16 residues. The germline V and J ends were trimmed by 1 base and 0 bases, with 9 bases remaining between them. Germline values: CDR1 KGHSY, CDR2 FQNENV. The CDR3 region is CASSQYLGATNEKLFF. Here the CDR3 DNA reads TGTGCCAGCAGCCAATACCTAGGAGCAACTAATGAAAAACTGTTTTTT.

The rearrangement links TRBV30 to TRBJ1-6, with TRBD1 matching over 9 bases. V shed 2 bases, J shed 10 bases, and the junction held 12 bases outside the gene matches. Per germline, CDR1 GTSNPN and CDR2 SVGIG (reference sequence). CDR3 length: 16 amino acids. CDR3 region: CAWSIKPGQGLSPLHF. The CDR3 DNA follows: TGTGCCTGGAGTATTAAACCGGGACAGGGCTTGTCACCCCTCCACTTT.

This clone was observed a few times. This sample also contains other DNA sequences that code for the same CDR3. The chain joins TRBV19 to TRBJ1-2; D unclear. Trimming shortened V by 3 bases and J by 1 base, and 9 bases separated the two germline ends. From germline, CDR1 is LNHDA and CDR2 SQIVND (reference sequence). The CDR3 covers 14 residues. Here the CDR3 DNA reads TGTGCCAGTAGTATTCCGGGGATTAACTATGGCTACACCTTC. Translated, it gives CASSIPGINYGYTF.